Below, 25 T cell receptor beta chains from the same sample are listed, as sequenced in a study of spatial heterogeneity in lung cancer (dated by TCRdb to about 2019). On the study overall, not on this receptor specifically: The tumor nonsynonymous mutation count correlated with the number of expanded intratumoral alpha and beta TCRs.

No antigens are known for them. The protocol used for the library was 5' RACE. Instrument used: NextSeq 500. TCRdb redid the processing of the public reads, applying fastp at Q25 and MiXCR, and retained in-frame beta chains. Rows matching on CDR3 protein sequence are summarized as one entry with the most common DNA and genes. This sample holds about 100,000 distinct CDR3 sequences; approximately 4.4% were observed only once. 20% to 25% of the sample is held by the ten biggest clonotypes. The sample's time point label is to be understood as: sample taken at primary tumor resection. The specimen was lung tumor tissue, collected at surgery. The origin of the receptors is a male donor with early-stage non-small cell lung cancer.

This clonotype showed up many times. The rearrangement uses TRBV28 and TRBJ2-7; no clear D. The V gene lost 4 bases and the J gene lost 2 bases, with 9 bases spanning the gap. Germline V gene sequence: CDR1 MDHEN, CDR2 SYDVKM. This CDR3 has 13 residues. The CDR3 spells CASSWKGPYEQYF. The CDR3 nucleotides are TGTGCCAGCAGTTGGAAGGGTCCCTACGAGCAGTACTTC. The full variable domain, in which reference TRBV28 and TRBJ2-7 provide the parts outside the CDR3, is DVKVTQSSRYLVKRTGEKVFLECVQDMDHENMFWYRQDPGLGLRLIYFSYDVKMKEKGDIPEGYSVSREKKERFSLILESASTNQTSMYLCASSWKGPYEQYFGPGTRLTVT.

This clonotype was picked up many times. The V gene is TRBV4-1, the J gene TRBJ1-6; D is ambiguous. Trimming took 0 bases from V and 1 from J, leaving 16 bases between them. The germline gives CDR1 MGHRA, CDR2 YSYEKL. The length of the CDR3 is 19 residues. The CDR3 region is CASSQDVVPRRSYNSPLHF. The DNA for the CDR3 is TGCGCCAGCAGCCAAGATGTGGTCCCGAGGAGGTCCTATAATTCACCCCTCCACTTT.

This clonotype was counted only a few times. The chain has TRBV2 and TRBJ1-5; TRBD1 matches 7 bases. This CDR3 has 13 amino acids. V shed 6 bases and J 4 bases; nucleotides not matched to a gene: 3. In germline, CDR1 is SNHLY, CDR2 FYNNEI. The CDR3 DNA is TGTGCCAGCAGCCGGGACAGTAATCAGCCCCAGCATTTT. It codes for CASSRDSNQPQHF.

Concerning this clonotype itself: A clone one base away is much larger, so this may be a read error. The CDR3 coding sequence is TGCGCCAGCAGCCACCTAATAAACACTGAAGCTTTCTTT. It codes for CASSHLINTEAFF. This chain connects TRBV5-1 to TRBJ1-1, with D unresolved. The V and J ends lost 4 bases and 2 bases respectively, with 9 bases between them. Germline CDR1 and CDR2: SGHRS and YFSETQ. CDR3 length: 13 residues.

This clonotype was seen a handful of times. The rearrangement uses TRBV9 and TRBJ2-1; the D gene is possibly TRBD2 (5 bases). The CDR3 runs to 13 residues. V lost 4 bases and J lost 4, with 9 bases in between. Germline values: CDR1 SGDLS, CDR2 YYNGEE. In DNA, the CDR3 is TGTGCCAGCAGCTTGGACTGGTACAATGAGCAGTTCTTC. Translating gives CASSLDWYNEQFF.

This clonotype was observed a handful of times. The CDR3 protein is CASSYSGLRSSYEQYF. The CDR3 DNA reads TGTGCCAGCAGTTATTCGGGACTAAGGAGCTCCTACGAGCAGTACTTC. The V call is TRBV6-6, the J call TRBJ2-7; 7 nucleotides match TRBD2. This CDR3 is 16 amino acids long. Trimming removed 3 bases from V and 0 bases from J; junction bases left unmatched: 8. Germline CDR1 is MNHNY and CDR2 is SVGAGI (reference sequence).

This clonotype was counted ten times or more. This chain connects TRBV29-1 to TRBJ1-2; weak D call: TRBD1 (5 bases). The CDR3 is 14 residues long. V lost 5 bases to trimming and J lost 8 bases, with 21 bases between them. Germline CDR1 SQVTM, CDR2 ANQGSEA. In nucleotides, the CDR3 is TGCAGCGTTCCATTGGGACGGACGGGGGTAGGCTACACCTTC. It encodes CSVPLGRTGVGYTF.

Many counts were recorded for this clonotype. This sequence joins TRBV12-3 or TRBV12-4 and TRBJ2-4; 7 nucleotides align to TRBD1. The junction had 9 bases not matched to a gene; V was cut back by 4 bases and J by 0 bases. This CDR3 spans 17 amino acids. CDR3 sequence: CASSWGQTSLAKNIQYF. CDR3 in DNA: TGTGCCAGCAGTTGGGGACAGACCAGCTTAGCCAAAAACATTCAGTACTTC.

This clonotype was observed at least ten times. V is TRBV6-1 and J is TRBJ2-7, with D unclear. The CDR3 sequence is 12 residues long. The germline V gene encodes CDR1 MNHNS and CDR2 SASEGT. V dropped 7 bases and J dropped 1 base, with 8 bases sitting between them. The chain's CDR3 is CASTEYSYEQYF. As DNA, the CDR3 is TGTGCCAGCACGGAGTATTCCTACGAGCAGTACTTC.

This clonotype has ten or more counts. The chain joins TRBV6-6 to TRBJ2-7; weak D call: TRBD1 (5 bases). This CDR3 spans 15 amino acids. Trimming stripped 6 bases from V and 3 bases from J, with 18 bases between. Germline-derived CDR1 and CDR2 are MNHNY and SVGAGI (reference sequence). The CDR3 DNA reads TGTGCCAGCAGCCTCGGGTCAAAAGGACACTACGAGCAGTACTTC. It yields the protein CASSLGSKGHYEQYF.

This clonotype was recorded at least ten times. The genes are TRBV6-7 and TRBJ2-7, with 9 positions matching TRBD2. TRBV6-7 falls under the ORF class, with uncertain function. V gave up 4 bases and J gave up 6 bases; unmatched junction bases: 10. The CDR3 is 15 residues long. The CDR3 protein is CASSCTSGSSPEQYF. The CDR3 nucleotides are TGTGCCAGCAGTTGTACTAGCGGGTCCTCACCCGAGCAGTACTTC.

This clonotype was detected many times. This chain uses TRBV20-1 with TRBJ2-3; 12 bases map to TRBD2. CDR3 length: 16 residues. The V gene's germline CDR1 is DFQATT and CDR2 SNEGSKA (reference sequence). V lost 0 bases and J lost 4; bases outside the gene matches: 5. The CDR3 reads CSARDASGRAADTQYF. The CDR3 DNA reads TGCAGTGCTAGAGATGCTAGCGGGAGGGCCGCAGATACGCAGTATTTT.

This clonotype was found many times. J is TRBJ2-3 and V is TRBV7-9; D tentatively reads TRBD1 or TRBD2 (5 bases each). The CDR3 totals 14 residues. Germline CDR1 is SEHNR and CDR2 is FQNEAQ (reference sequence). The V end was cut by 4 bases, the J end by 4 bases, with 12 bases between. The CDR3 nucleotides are TGTGCCAGCAGCTCAGAGGGGTCCGCAGATACGCAGTATTTT. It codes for CASSSEGSADTQYF.

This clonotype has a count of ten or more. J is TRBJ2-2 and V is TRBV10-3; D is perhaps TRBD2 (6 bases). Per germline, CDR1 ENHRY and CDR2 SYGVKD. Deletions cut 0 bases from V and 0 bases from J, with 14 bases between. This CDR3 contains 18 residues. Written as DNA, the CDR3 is TGTGCCATCAGTGAGTCGCCCGATAGCGGCACGAACACCGGGGAGCTGTTTTTT. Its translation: CAISESPDSGTNTGELFF.

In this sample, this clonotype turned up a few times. The CDR3 region is CASSTTGARNQPQHF. The CDR3 DNA sequence: TGTGCCAGCAGCACGACAGGGGCACGGAATCAGCCCCAGCATTTT. The V and J genes are TRBV6-6 and TRBJ1-5, with TRBD1 matching over 8 bases. The CDR3 contains 15 residues. The germline V gene has CDR1 MNHNY and CDR2 SVGAGI (reference sequence). V gave up 6 bases and J gave up 4 bases; unmatched junction bases: 8.

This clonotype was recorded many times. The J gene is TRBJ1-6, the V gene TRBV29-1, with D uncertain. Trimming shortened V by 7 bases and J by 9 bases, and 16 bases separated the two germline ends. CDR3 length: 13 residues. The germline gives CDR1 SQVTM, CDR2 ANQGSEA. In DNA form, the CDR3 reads TGCAGCGCCGACTCTGGAACGGGTTCACCCCTCCACTTT. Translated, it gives CSADSGTGSPLHF.

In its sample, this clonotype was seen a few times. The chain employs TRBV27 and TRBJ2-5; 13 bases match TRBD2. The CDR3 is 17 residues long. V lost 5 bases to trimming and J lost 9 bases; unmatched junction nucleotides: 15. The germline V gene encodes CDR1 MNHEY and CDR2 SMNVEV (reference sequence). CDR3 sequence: CASSKVGTSGASGAQYF. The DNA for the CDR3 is TGTGCCAGCAGTAAAGTGGGGACTAGCGGGGCGTCCGGGGCCCAGTACTTC.

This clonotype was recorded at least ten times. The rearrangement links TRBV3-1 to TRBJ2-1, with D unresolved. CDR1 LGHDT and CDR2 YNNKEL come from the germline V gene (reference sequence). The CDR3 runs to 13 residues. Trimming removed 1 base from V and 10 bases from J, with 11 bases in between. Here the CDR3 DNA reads TGTGCCAGCAGCCAAGTCTCGTCAGGCGAGCAGTTCTTC. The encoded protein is CASSQVSSGEQFF.

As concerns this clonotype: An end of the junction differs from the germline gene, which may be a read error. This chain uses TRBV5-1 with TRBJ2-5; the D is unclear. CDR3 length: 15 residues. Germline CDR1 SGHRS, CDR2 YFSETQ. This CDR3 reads CATSPGERYQETQYF. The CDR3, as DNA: TGCGCCACCAGCCCGGGCGAAAGGTACCAAGAGACCCAGTACTTC.

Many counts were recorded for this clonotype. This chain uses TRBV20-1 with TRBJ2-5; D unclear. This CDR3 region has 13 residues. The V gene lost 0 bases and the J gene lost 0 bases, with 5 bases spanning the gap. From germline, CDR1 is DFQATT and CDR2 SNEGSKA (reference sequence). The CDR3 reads CSARDLNQETQYF. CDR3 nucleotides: TGCAGTGCTAGAGATCTCAACCAAGAGACCCAGTACTTC.

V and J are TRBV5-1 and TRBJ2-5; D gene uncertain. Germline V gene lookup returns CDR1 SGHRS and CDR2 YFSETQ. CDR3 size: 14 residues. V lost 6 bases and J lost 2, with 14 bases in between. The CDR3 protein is CASTRAVNQETQYF. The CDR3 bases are TGCGCCAGCACCCGCGCGGTCAATCAAGAGACCCAGTACTTC. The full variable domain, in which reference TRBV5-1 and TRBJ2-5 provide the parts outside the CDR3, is KAGVTQTPRYLIKTRGQQVTLSCSPISGHRSVSWYQQTPGQGLQFLFEYFSETQRNKGNFPGRFSGRQFSNSRSEMNVSTLELGDSALYLCASTRAVNQETQYFGPGTRLLVL.

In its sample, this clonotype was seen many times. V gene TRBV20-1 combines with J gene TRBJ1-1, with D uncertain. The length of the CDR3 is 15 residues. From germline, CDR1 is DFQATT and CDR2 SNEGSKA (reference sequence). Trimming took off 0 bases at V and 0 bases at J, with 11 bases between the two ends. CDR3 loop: CSARDLGSMNTEAFF. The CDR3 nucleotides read TGCAGTGCTAGAGATTTGGGGAGCATGAACACTGAAGCTTTCTTT.

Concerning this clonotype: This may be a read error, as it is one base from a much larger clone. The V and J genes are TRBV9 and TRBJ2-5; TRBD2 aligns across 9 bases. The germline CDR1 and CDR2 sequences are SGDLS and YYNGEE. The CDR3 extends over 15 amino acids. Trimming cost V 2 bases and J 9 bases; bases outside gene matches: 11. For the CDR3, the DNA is TGTGCCAGCAGCGTTAGCGGGAGAGGTGAGGAGTCCCAGTACTTC. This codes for CASSVSGRGEESQYF.

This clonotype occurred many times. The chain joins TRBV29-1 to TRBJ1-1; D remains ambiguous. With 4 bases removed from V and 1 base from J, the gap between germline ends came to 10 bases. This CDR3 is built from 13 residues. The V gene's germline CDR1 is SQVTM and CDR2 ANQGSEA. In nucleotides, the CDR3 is TGCAGCGTTGCGATAGGTGCGAACACTGAAGCTTTCTTT. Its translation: CSVAIGANTEAFF.

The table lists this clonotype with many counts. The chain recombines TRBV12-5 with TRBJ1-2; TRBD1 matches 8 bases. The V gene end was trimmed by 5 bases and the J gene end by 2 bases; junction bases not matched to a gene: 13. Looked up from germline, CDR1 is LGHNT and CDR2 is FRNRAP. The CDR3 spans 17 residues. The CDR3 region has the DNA TGTGCTAGTGGTCCACCCCTATTGACAGGGGCGAACTATGGCTACACCTTC. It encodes CASGPPLLTGANYGYTF.